A single sample is the source of the 18 T cell receptor beta chains below, sequenced in a study of patients and donors after allogeneic stem cell transplantation. From the RT-PCR reads, TCRdb called clonotypes with MiXCR, one entry per CDR3 protein. The data show hundreds of thousands of distinct CDR3 sequences, 16% seen once. Sequencing was carried out using blood, either unsorted or a sorted T cell fraction (not recorded which). The source of these receptors is a human donor who was either an allogeneic HSCT recipient or a stem cell or donor lymphocyte infusion donor (not recorded which). It is not recorded whose cells these are; they may come from a transplant donor.

The rearrangement uses TRBV20-1 and TRBJ1-1, with D tentatively TRBD1 (5 bases). Trimming shortened V by 4 bases and J by 1 base, and 16 bases separated the two germline ends. Germline V gene lookup returns CDR1 DFQATT and CDR2 SNEGSKA (reference sequence). The CDR3 extends over 15 amino acids. CDR3 sequence reads: CSATGTLAWNTEAFF. CDR3 nucleotide sequence: TGCAGTGCTACCGGGACCCTGGCGTGGAACACTGAAGCTTTCTTT.

This rearrangement joins TRBV5-4 to TRBJ2-7, with 8 positions matching TRBD1. V shed 4 bases and J 6 bases; nucleotides not matched to a gene: 3. The CDR3 is 12 residues long. Germline CDR1 reads SGHNT; CDR2 reads YYREEE (reference sequence). This CDR3 is CASSHGQGEQYF. CDR3 DNA: TGTGCCAGCAGCCACGGACAGGGCGAGCAGTACTTC.

The chain couples TRBV5-1 to TRBJ2-5; 8 bases align to TRBD1. The J segment lost 4 bases and the V segment lost 4 bases, leaving 9 bases of the junction unmatched. Germline V CDR1 and CDR2: SGHRS, YFSETQ. The CDR3 extends over 15 amino acids. Here the CDR3 DNA reads TGCGCCAGCAGCCATACGCAAGGGACAGGAGAGACCCAGTACTTC. Its protein is CASSHTQGTGETQYF.

This clonotype occurred a few times. Here the CDR3 reads CASSAGDQPQHF. CDR3 bases: TGTGCCAGCAGTGCAGGGGACCAGCCCCAGCATTTT. This chain links TRBV12-3 or TRBV12-4 with TRBJ1-5, with D possibly being TRBD1 (6 bases). Trimming took off 5 bases at V and 7 bases at J, with 9 bases between the two ends. The CDR3 has 12 residues.

CDR3: CASSLAFSSGANQPQHF. For the CDR3, the DNA is TGTGCCAGCAGCTTAGCGTTTTCATCAGGAGCCAATCAGCCCCAGCATTTT. The rearrangement joins TRBV7-2 to TRBJ1-5; D is unclear. Trimming stripped 0 bases from V and 3 bases from J, with 15 bases between. CDR1 and CDR2 (germline): SGHTA, FQGNSA. The CDR3 is made up of 17 amino acids.

The table lists this clonotype with many counts. This rearrangement joins TRBV5-1 to TRBJ1-2, with a tentative D call TRBD1 (5 bases). The germline V gene encodes CDR1 SGHRS and CDR2 YFSETQ. Trimming left V 4 bases short and J 6 bases short, with 19 bases between. The CDR3 is 15 amino acids. CDR3 amino acids: CASSPLEAGTHGYTF. CDR3 bases: TGCGCCAGCAGCCCCTTGGAGGCAGGGACCCATGGCTACACCTTC.

This clonotype was counted many times. The chain employs TRBV7-2 and TRBJ2-7; weak D call: TRBD2 (5 bases). The CDR3 is 13 residues long. V lost 5 bases and J lost 3, with 11 bases in between. Per germline, CDR1 SGHTA and CDR2 FQGNSA. CDR3 DNA sequence: TGTGCCAGCAGCGAAACTAGAAGCTACGAGCAGTACTTC. This translates into CASSETRSYEQYF.

This clonotype was seen at least ten times. This chain links TRBV4-1 with TRBJ1-1; a possible D gene is TRBD1 (6 bases). This CDR3 is 15 amino acids long. Germline CDR1 MGHRA, CDR2 YSYEKL. Trimming took 3 bases from V and 4 from J, leaving 15 bases between them. The chain's CDR3 is CASSHLFLQGTEAFF. CDR3 DNA: TGCGCCAGCAGCCACCTATTCTTACAGGGCACTGAAGCTTTCTTT.

This clonotype was counted a few times. The V gene is TRBV5-5, the J gene TRBJ2-7, with D perhaps TRBD1 (5 bases). The CDR3 covers 15 residues. The germline CDR1 and CDR2 sequences are SGHKS and YYEKEE (reference sequence). Trimming pared 2 bases from V and 7 bases from J, leaving 19 bases between. The CDR3: CASSFGHLPSEEQYF. CDR3 DNA sequence: TGTGCCAGCAGCTTTGGACATCTCCCATCTGAAGAGCAGTACTTC.

This clonotype was seen only a few times. The chain recombines TRBV18 with TRBJ2-7, with a weak D call TRBD1 (5 bases). CDR3 length equals 15 residues. V lost 0 bases to trimming and J lost 4 bases, with 13 bases between them. The germline V gene encodes CDR1 KGHSH and CDR2 LQKENI. The CDR3 here is CASSPPRQLTYEQYF. The CDR3 nucleotides read TGTGCCAGCTCACCACCGAGACAGCTCACATACGAGCAGTACTTC. Using reference TRBV18 and TRBJ2-7 for the parts outside the CDR3, the full variable domain is NAGVMQNPRHLVRRRGQEARLRCSPMKGHSHVYWYRQLPEEGLKFMVYLQKENIIDESGMPKERFSAEFPKEGPSILRIQQVVRGDSAAYFCASSPPRQLTYEQYFGPGTRLTVT.

This clonotype was seen ten or more times. J is TRBJ2-3 and V is TRBV5-1; TRBD1 matches at 7 bases. CDR1 is SGHRS and CDR2 is YFSETQ in the germline V gene. With 3 bases clipped from V and 7 bases from J, the junction kept 8 bases outside the gene matches. The CDR3 is made up of 14 amino acids. The CDR3 DNA reads TGCGCCAGCAGCTGGAGGACAGGTCAGCATACGCAGTATTTT. Encoded protein: CASSWRTGQHTQYF.

This clonotype appeared a few times. This chain joins TRBV2 and TRBJ2-3, with D possibly TRBD2 on 6 matching bases. This CDR3 contains 14 residues. The V gene's germline CDR1 is SNHLY and CDR2 FYNNEI. V was trimmed by 9 bases and J by 0 bases, leaving 13 bases between them. CDR3 amino acids: CARGGLSSTDTQYF. The CDR3 bases are TGTGCCAGGGGGGGACTTTCTAGCACAGATACGCAGTATTTT.

There are a few counts of this clonotype. The chain uses TRBV6-4 and TRBJ1-2, with 9 bases lining up with TRBD1. J gave up 6 bases and V 3 bases, and 5 bases lay outside the gene matches. This CDR3 region has 14 residues. Germline V gene lookup returns CDR1 MRHNA and CDR2 SNTAGT. The DNA of the CDR3 is TGTGCCAGCAGTGAGGGACAGGGAAGGGATGGCTACACCTTC. It codes for CASSEGQGRDGYTF.

The chain uses TRBV20-1 and TRBJ2-1; 10 nucleotides match TRBD2. V was clipped by 6 bases and J by 8 bases; unmatched bases: 13. The CDR3 consists of 15 residues. Per the germline V gene, CDR1 is DFQATT and CDR2 is SNEGSKA (reference sequence). CDR3 in amino acids: CSASLTSGVRYEQFF. The DNA for the CDR3 is TGCAGTGCGTCCCTTACTAGCGGGGTAAGGTATGAGCAGTTCTTC.

The chain recombines TRBV12-3 or TRBV12-4 with TRBJ2-2; no clear D gene. The CDR3 totals 12 residues. Trimming left V 6 bases short and J 8 bases short, with 10 bases between. The CDR3: CASRGSSGELFF. Here the CDR3 DNA reads TGTGCCAGCAGGGGGTCGTCAGGGGAGCTGTTTTTT.

In this sample, this clonotype turned up a few times. The J gene is TRBJ2-1, the V gene TRBV4-3; TRBD2 aligns across 9 bases. The germline CDR1 and CDR2 sequences are LGHNA and YSLEER. V trimming: 6 bases; J trimming: 5 bases; junction bases outside the gene matches: 11. CDR3 length: 16 amino acids. The DNA for the CDR3 is TGCGCCAGCAGGCCGGATAGGACTAGCGTCAACAATGAGCAGTTCTTC. This encodes CASRPDRTSVNNEQFF.

This clonotype appeared many times. The chain has TRBV4-2 and TRBJ1-5, with D unclear. Between the trimmed V and J ends, which lost 2 bases and 0 bases, there was a span of 8 bases. The CDR3 has 15 residues. Looked up from germline, CDR1 is LGHNA and CDR2 is YNFKEQ. CDR3 in amino acids: CASSQYYDSNQPQHF. The CDR3 DNA reads as TGTGCCAGCAGCCAATACTACGATAGCAATCAGCCCCAGCATTTT.

The chain has TRBV4-2 and TRBJ2-7; TRBD1 matches at 11 bases. Germline CDR1 reads LGHNA; CDR2 reads YNFKEQ. The CDR3 sequence is 16 residues long. The ends lost 1 base at V and 6 bases at J; junction bases unmatched: 8. The CDR3, as DNA: TGTGCCAGCAGCCAAGTTCCTGGGACAGGGGGGGGCGAGCAGTACTTC. This sequence encodes CASSQVPGTGGGEQYF.